Listed here is a single T cell receptor beta chain. Its ends do not fully match the called genes, so a read error is possible. These data originate in a study of breast tumors, draining lymph nodes, adjacent tissues. Breast cancer patients provided tissue from their axillary draining lymph nodes. Germline V lookup: CDR1 SNHLY, CDR2 FYNNEI. The CDR3 runs 13 residues. TCRdb processed the multiplex PCR reads anew with MiXCR; each CDR3 protein has one entry. The data show about 230,000 distinct CDR3 sequences, with roughly 32% seen just once and around 1.4% held by the top ten. Sequencing used axillary lymph node tissue. V is TRBV2 and J is TRBJ2-7, with TRBD2 matching 8 bases. The TCR originated in a female donor with breast cancer. Some clones in this sample may be carry-over from other donors' samples. The CDR3 coding sequence is TGTGCCAGTACCAGGAGCGGGAGTTACGAACAGTACTTC. Translating gives CASTRSGSYEQYF.